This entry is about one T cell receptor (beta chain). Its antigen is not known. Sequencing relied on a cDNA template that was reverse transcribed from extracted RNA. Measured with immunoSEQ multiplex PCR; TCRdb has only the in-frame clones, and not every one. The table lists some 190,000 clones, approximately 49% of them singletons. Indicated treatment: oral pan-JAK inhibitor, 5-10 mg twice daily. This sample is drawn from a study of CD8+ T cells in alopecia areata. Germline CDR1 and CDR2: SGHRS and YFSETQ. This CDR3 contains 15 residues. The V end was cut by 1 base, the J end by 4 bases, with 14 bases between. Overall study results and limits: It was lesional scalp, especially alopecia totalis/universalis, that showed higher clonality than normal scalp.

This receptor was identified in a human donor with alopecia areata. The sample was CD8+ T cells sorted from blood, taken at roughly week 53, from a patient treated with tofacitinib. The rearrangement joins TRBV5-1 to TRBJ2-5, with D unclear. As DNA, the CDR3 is TGCGCCAGCAGCTTGAAGCTGGATATGGGAGAGACCCAGTACTTC. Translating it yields CASSLKLDMGETQYF.